The 24 T cell receptor beta chains listed next were all sequenced from one sample in a study of cytomegalovirus exposure and HLA in healthy donors. PCR was performed using 60 Vbeta and 13 Jbeta primers. Profiled with immunoSEQ multiplex PCR; TCRdb holds only in-frame clones, not every one. The data hold about 180,000 clones, with 80% observed a single time. Sequencing was done on a sample of PBMCs. These receptors were collected from a girl between 5 and 17 years old in good health and CMV-seropositive.

This clone has only one observation. The V gene is TRBV5-1, the J gene TRBJ2-5, with TRBD2 identical over 14 bases. This CDR3 has 15 amino acids. V gave up 2 bases and J gave up 7 bases; unmatched junction bases: 4. Germline CDR1 reads SGHRS; CDR2 reads YFSETQ. This CDR3 reads CASSLGLAGGGTQYF. The CDR3 DNA follows: TGCGCCAGCAGCTTAGGACTAGCGGGAGGCGGGACCCAGTACTTC.

The chain couples TRBV5-1 to TRBJ2-2, with 8 positions matching TRBD1. The V segment lost 3 bases and the J segment 4 bases; nucleotides outside the gene matches: 5. CDR3 length equals 15 residues. Germline loops: CDR1 SGHRS, CDR2 YFSETQ. The CDR3 DNA reads TGCGCCAGCAGCTACAGGGGGAGAGGCACCGGGGAGCTGTTTTTT. It translates to CASSYRGRGTGELFF.

In this sample, this clone turned up a few times. The chain couples TRBV19 to TRBJ2-1; tentative D call: TRBD1 (5 bases). The CDR3 totals 16 residues. The V end lost 2 bases, the J end lost 5 bases, and 16 bases lay between the germline ends. Germline assignment: CDR1 LNHDA and CDR2 SQIVND (reference sequence). The CDR3 sequence is CASSIFGQISDNEQFF. CDR3 sequence (DNA): TGTGCCAGTAGTATATTCGGACAAATATCGGACAATGAGCAGTTCTTC. The variable domain in full, with the rest retrieved from reference TRBV19 and TRBJ2-1, is DGGITQSPKYLFRKEGQNVTLSCEQNLNHDAMYWYRQDPGQGLRLIYYSQIVNDFQKGDIAEGYSVSREKKESFPLTVTSAQKNPTAFYLCASSIFGQISDNEQFFGPGTRLTVL.

In this sample, this clone turned up a few times. The chain has TRBV6-5 and TRBJ1-3, with TRBD1 matching over 7 bases. V lost 2 bases and J lost 0; bases outside the gene matches: 1. The CDR3 has 15 residues. CDR1 and CDR2 from the germline V gene are MNHEY and SVGAGI. CDR3 sequence (DNA): TGTGCCAGCAGTTACGACAGGGACTCTGGAAACACCATATATTTT. Its protein product is CASSYDRDSGNTIYF.

The gene calls are TRBV2 and TRBJ1-1, with 7 bases aligning to TRBD1. Germline CDR1 and CDR2: SNHLY and FYNNEI. Germline trimming cut 8 bases from V and 4 bases from J; bases unmatched to any gene: 4. This CDR3 contains 12 residues. CDR3 protein: CASLTGVTEAFF. The CDR3 coding sequence is TGTGCCAGCTTAACAGGGGTCACTGAAGCTTTCTTT.

The sample holds one count of this clone. V gene TRBV2 combines with J gene TRBJ2-5; 9 bases line up with TRBD1. The CDR3 runs to 15 residues. Germline CDR1 SNHLY, CDR2 FYNNEI. The trim removed 5 bases at V and 3 bases at J, leaving 7 bases unmatched. CDR3 amino acids: CASSNRGLGEETQYF. The CDR3 DNA reads TGTGCCAGCAGTAACAGGGGGCTAGGCGAAGAGACCCAGTACTTC.

The chain is built from TRBV11-2 and TRBJ2-2, with D perhaps matching TRBD1 (6 bases). The CDR3 consists of 15 residues. Germline CDR1 and CDR2: SGHAT and FQNNGV. V dropped 5 bases and J dropped 3 bases, with 13 bases sitting between them. The CDR3 nucleotides read TGTGCCAGCAGCCGGGACATTGGGTACACCGGGGAGCTGTTTTTT. This encodes CASSRDIGYTGELFF.

This rearrangement joins TRBV18 to TRBJ1-1, with unresolved D. This CDR3 is 14 amino acids long. With 6 bases removed from V and 4 bases from J, the gap between germline ends came to 15 bases. Per the germline V gene, CDR1 is KGHSH and CDR2 is LQKENI. CDR3 sequence reads: CASSVGQMGTEAFF. As DNA, the CDR3 is TGTGCCAGCTCGGTGGGCCAAATGGGCACTGAAGCTTTCTTT.

This clone was observed once. The V and J genes are TRBV19 and TRBJ2-5; TRBD1 matches at 10 bases. This CDR3 has 16 residues. Trimming cost V 4 bases and J 4 bases; bases outside gene matches: 9. Germline-derived CDR1 and CDR2 are LNHDA and SQIVND (reference sequence). Here the CDR3 DNA reads TGTGCCAGTAGTAGTCCCGGGACAGGGGTAGGAGAGACCCAGTACTTC. Translating it yields CASSSPGTGVGETQYF.

This chain uses TRBV2 with TRBJ2-1, with TRBD2 as a possible D gene (5 bases). Germline assignment: CDR1 SNHLY and CDR2 FYNNEI. V gave up 5 bases and J gave up 3 bases, with 8 bases separating them. The CDR3 consists of 13 residues. The CDR3 DNA sequence: TGTGCCAGCAGTATAGGACTCTACAATGAGCAGTTCTTC. Translation: CASSIGLYNEQFF.

V usage is TRBV27 and J usage is TRBJ2-1, with 11 bases fitting TRBD2. This CDR3 has 13 amino acids. Germline CDR1 reads MNHEY; CDR2 reads SMNVEV (reference sequence). V shed 6 bases and J 6 bases; nucleotides not matched to a gene: 1. Here the CDR3 reads CASRLAGVNEQFF. The CDR3 DNA sequence: TGTGCCAGCAGACTAGCGGGGGTCAATGAGCAGTTCTTC.

This sequence joins TRBV12-5 and TRBJ2-2, with TRBD1 matching 8 bases. The V gene end was trimmed by 3 bases and the J gene end by 7 bases; junction bases not matched to a gene: 10. The CDR3 loop spans 16 amino acids. CDR1 and CDR2 from the germline V gene are LGHNT and FRNRAP. The CDR3 region has the DNA TGTGCTAGTGGTTTTTTCCAGGGGGCTAGGGTCGGGGAGCTGTTTTTT. This encodes CASGFFQGARVGELFF.

The chain combines TRBV7-6 with TRBJ2-1; 7 nucleotides agree with TRBD1. The CDR3 is made up of 12 amino acids. The J segment lost 8 bases and the V segment lost 4 bases, leaving 2 bases of the junction unmatched. Germline CDR1 SGHVS, CDR2 FNYEAQ. The CDR3 reads CASSSTGYEQFF. CDR3 bases: TGTGCCAGCAGCTCGACAGGGTATGAGCAGTTCTTC.

The J gene is TRBJ1-2, the V gene TRBV25-1; D is ambiguous. V dropped 8 bases and J dropped 4 bases, with 11 bases sitting between them. The CDR3 runs to 12 residues. The germline CDR1 and CDR2 sequences are MGHDK and SYGVNS. CDR3 DNA sequence: TGTGCCAGCGGGAGGGATAGCTATGGCTACACCTTC. Translation gives CASGRDSYGYTF.

The chain is built from TRBV11-2 and TRBJ2-7, with 11 bases aligning to TRBD2. Looked up from germline, CDR1 is SGHAT and CDR2 is FQNNGV. V lost 5 bases and J lost 6; bases outside the gene matches: 12. This CDR3 contains 16 residues. In DNA form, the CDR3 reads TGTGCCAGCAGCCCCATGACTAGCGGGAAGGCGTTCGAGCAGTACTTC. The encoded protein is CASSPMTSGKAFEQYF.

The chain joins TRBV7-2 to TRBJ1-1; 7 nucleotides match TRBD1. Germline lookup yields CDR1 SGHTA and CDR2 FQGNSA. CDR3 length: 14 residues. With V trimmed by 5 bases and J by 0 bases, 3 bases remained unmatched. CDR3 sequence reads: CASSPTGMNTEAFF. The CDR3 nucleotides read TGTGCCAGCAGCCCGACAGGGATGAACACTGAAGCTTTCTTT. The full variable domain, with the rest looked up from reference TRBV7-2 and TRBJ1-1, is GAGVSQSPSNKVTEKGKDVELRCDPISGHTALYWYRQSLGQGLEFLIYFQGNSAPDKSGLPSDRFSAERTGGSVSTLTIQRTQQEDSAVYLCASSPTGMNTEAFFGQGTRLTVV.

The chain employs TRBV7-8 and TRBJ2-7; 12 bases agree with TRBD1. Germline V gene lookup returns CDR1 SGHVS and CDR2 FQNEAQ. The CDR3 consists of 18 residues. J gave up 3 bases and V 3 bases, and 12 bases lay outside the gene matches. CDR3 loop: CASSFPGQGAEGFYEQYF. The CDR3 region has the DNA TGTGCCAGCAGCTTCCCGGGACAGGGGGCTGAGGGATTCTACGAGCAGTACTTC.

This clone was observed a handful of times. The J gene is TRBJ2-7, the V gene TRBV15, with D tentatively TRBD1 (5 bases). Trimming left V 1 base short and J 3 bases short, with 10 bases between. In germline, CDR1 is LNHNV, CDR2 YYDKDF (reference sequence). This CDR3 has 14 amino acids. CDR3 amino acids: CATSRVGRVYEQYF. CDR3 nucleotide sequence: TGTGCCACCAGCAGAGTGGGCAGGGTCTACGAGCAGTACTTC.

The chain is built from TRBV25-1 and TRBJ2-1; tentative D call: TRBD1 (6 bases). Germline CDR1 reads MGHDK; CDR2 reads SYGVNS. The V gene lost 7 bases and the J gene lost 7 bases, with 23 bases spanning the gap. CDR3 length: 16 residues. The CDR3 nucleotides read TGTGCCAGCAATGGAAGGGCCGGACAGTTTAGGAATGAGCAGTTCTTC. It is translated as CASNGRAGQFRNEQFF.

The genes are TRBV6-6 and TRBJ2-1, with 10 bases fitting TRBD2. Germline V lookup: CDR1 MNHNY, CDR2 SVGAGI (reference sequence). This CDR3 comprises 14 residues. The V and J ends lost 7 bases and 6 bases, in that order; junction bases with no gene match: 6. The CDR3 DNA follows: TGTGCCAGCATCTCAAGCGGGAGGGGCAATGAGCAGTTCTTC. It is translated as CASISSGRGNEQFF.

The rearrangement joins TRBV7-2 to TRBJ1-2, with TRBD1 matching over 11 bases. This CDR3 has 16 amino acids. Germline CDR1 is SGHTA and CDR2 is FQGNSA. V lost 1 base and J lost 7; bases outside the gene matches: 8. CDR3 sequence: CASSLVGGQGAGGYTF. CDR3 in DNA: TGTGCCAGCAGCTTAGTTGGTGGACAGGGGGCCGGTGGCTACACCTTC.

The chain recombines TRBV27 with TRBJ1-2; D gene ambiguous. Deletions cut 6 bases from V and 4 bases from J, with 9 bases between. CDR1 is MNHEY, CDR2 SMNVEV, per germline (reference sequence). This CDR3 is 12 amino acids long. CDR3 in amino acids: CASSLEGYGYTF. The CDR3 nucleotides read TGTGCCAGCAGCTTAGAGGGCTATGGCTACACCTTC.

This clone was counted a few times. The chain uses TRBV5-1 and TRBJ1-1, with D possibly matching TRBD1 (6 bases). The germline gives CDR1 SGHRS, CDR2 YFSETQ. The CDR3 has 14 residues. Trimming removed 4 bases at V and 10 bases at J, with 20 bases between. The CDR3 DNA reads TGCGCCAGCAGCCGGGGACAAGGACCTGATGGAGCTTTCTTT. Translation gives CASSRGQGPDGAFF.

This chain connects TRBV4-1 to TRBJ1-3; TRBD1 agrees at 7 bases. The CDR3 extends over 14 amino acids. J was trimmed by 2 bases and V by 4 bases; bases with no gene match: 2. Germline V lookup: CDR1 MGHRA, CDR2 YSYEKL. In nucleotides, the CDR3 is TGCGCCAGCAGCCCGGGGACAGCTGGAAACACCATATATTTT. Translation: CASSPGTAGNTIYF.